The T cell receptor (beta chain) under discussion was sequenced for a study of blood T cell repertoires in COVID-19. This CDR3 comprises 16 residues. Germline V gene lookup returns CDR1 SGHRS and CDR2 YFSETQ. V dropped 0 bases and J dropped 7 bases, with 19 bases sitting between them. Only in-frame clones appear in the TCRdb table, and some are missing; sequencing was by immunoSEQ multiplex PCR. The top ten clones hold around two fifths of a sample with 120,000 to 150,000 clones, around 84% of them seen once. The count of this clone is one. This receptor was identified in a human donor in a cohort sampled during active COVID-19. The rearrangement links TRBV5-1 to TRBJ1-1; D perhaps matches TRBD1 (6 bases). Sequencing was carried out using peripheral blood. CDR3: CASSLDPAGRGGEAFF. DNA for the CDR3: TGCGCCAGCAGCTTGGACCCGGCAGGGAGGGGGGGTGAAGCTTTCTTT.